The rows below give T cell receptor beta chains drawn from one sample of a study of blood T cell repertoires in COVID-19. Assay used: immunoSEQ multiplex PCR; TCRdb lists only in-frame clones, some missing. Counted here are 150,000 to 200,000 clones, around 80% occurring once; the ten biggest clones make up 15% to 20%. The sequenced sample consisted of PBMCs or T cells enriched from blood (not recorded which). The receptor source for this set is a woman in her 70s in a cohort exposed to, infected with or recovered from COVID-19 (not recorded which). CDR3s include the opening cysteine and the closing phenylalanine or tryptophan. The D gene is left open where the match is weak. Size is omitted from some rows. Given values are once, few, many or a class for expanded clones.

cdr3_aa: CASSEVGTGPQYF
cdr3_nt: TGTGCCAGCAGCGAAGTAGGGACAGGACCGCAGTATTTT
d_call: TRBD1
j_call: TRBJ2-3
v_call: TRBV7-2
cdr3_length: 13
clone_size: -

cdr3_aa: CASSRDPGTGNNEQYF
cdr3_nt: TGTGCCAGCAGCCGAGACCCCGGGACAGGTAACAACGAGCAGTACTTC
d_call: TRBD1
j_call: TRBJ2-7
v_call: TRBV4-2
cdr3_length: 16
clone_size: -

cdr3_aa: CASSLGQLGYQYF
cdr3_nt: TGCGCCAGCAGCTTGGGTCAGCTCGGGTATCAGTACTTC
d_call: -
j_call: TRBJ2-4
v_call: TRBV5-1
cdr3_length: 13
clone_size: once

cdr3_aa: CASSPFFSSYNEQFF
cdr3_nt: TGTGCCAGCAGCCCATTCTTCAGCTCCTACAATGAGCAGTTCTTC
d_call: -
j_call: TRBJ2-1
v_call: TRBV7-9
cdr3_length: 15
clone_size: -

cdr3_aa: CASSTPSGTGDYGYTF
cdr3_nt: TGTGCCAGCAGCACCCCCTCCGGGACAGGGGACTATGGCTACACCTTC
d_call: TRBD1
j_call: TRBJ1-2
v_call: TRBV28
cdr3_length: 16
clone_size: -

cdr3_aa: CASSNRDSDSPLHF
cdr3_nt: TGTGCCAGCAGCAACCGGGACAGTGATTCACCCCTCCACTTT
d_call: TRBD1
j_call: TRBJ1-6
v_call: TRBV13
cdr3_length: 14
clone_size: -

cdr3_aa: CASRGQGNQPQHF
cdr3_nt: TGTGCCAGTAGGGGACAGGGAAATCAGCCCCAGCATTTT
d_call: TRBD1
j_call: TRBJ1-5
v_call: TRBV19
cdr3_length: 13
clone_size: once

cdr3_aa: CASSSQGMGQNTEAFF
cdr3_nt: TGTGCCAGCTCATCACAAGGGATGGGACAGAACACTGAAGCTTTCTTT
d_call: -
j_call: TRBJ1-1
v_call: TRBV18
cdr3_length: 16
clone_size: -

cdr3_aa: CASSRDSSNSYEQYF
cdr3_nt: TGTGCCAGCAGCAGAGACAGCTCCAACTCCTACGAGCAGTACTTC
d_call: -
j_call: TRBJ2-7
v_call: TRBV7-2
cdr3_length: 15
clone_size: -

cdr3_aa: CASSIRGLRSNQPQHF
cdr3_nt: TGTGCCAGTAGTATAAGGGGGTTAAGGAGCAATCAGCCCCAGCATTTT
d_call: -
j_call: TRBJ1-5
v_call: TRBV19
cdr3_length: 16
clone_size: -

cdr3_aa: CSASGGSIRPQHF
cdr3_nt: TGCAGTGCTAGTGGCGGATCCATACGACCCCAGCATTTT
d_call: -
j_call: TRBJ1-5
v_call: TRBV20-1
cdr3_length: 13
clone_size: few

cdr3_aa: CASSLRTGGAGANVLTF
cdr3_nt: TGTGCCAGCAGCCTTCGGACAGGGGGCGCTGGGGCCAACGTCCTGACTTTC
d_call: TRBD1
j_call: TRBJ2-6
v_call: TRBV3-1/TRBV3-2
cdr3_length: 17
clone_size: once

cdr3_aa: CASRPPGQTNTGELFF
cdr3_nt: TGCGCCAGCAGGCCGCCGGGACAGACGAACACCGGGGAGCTGTTTTTT
d_call: TRBD1
j_call: TRBJ2-2
v_call: TRBV5-1
cdr3_length: 16
clone_size: few

cdr3_aa: CASSIDRTLSYEQYF
cdr3_nt: TGTGCCAGCTCAATAGACAGGACCCTCTCCTACGAGCAGTACTTC
d_call: -
j_call: TRBJ2-7
v_call: TRBV18
cdr3_length: 15
clone_size: once

cdr3_aa: CASSVHPGLAGEQYF
cdr3_nt: TGTGCCAGCAGCGTACACCCGGGACTAGCGGGAGAGCAGTACTTC
d_call: TRBD2
j_call: TRBJ2-7
v_call: TRBV13
cdr3_length: 15
clone_size: -

cdr3_aa: CASSLALWRPNNEQFF
cdr3_nt: TGTGCCAGCAGCTTAGCGCTTTGGCGGCCTAACAATGAGCAGTTCTTC
d_call: -
j_call: TRBJ2-1
v_call: TRBV7-8
cdr3_length: 16
clone_size: -

cdr3_aa: CASSRQGTSSGANVLTF
cdr3_nt: TGTGCCAGCAGCCGACAGGGGACGAGCTCTGGGGCCAACGTCCTGACTTTC
d_call: TRBD1
j_call: TRBJ2-6
v_call: TRBV11-2
cdr3_length: 17
clone_size: -

cdr3_aa: CASSHHRGSGANVLTF
cdr3_nt: TGTGCCAGCAGCCACCACAGGGGTTCTGGGGCCAACGTCCTGACTTTC
d_call: TRBD1
j_call: TRBJ2-6
v_call: TRBV4-2
cdr3_length: 16
clone_size: -

cdr3_aa: CASSLQGFYGYTF
cdr3_nt: TGTGCCAGCAGCCTCCAGGGATTCTATGGCTACACCTTC
d_call: -
j_call: TRBJ1-2
v_call: TRBV13
cdr3_length: 13
clone_size: -

cdr3_aa: CASSPTGGQGAGNTIYF
cdr3_nt: TGTGCCAGCTCCCCAACCGGCGGACAGGGTGCTGGAAACACCATATATTTT
d_call: TRBD1
j_call: TRBJ1-3
v_call: TRBV18
cdr3_length: 17
clone_size: -

cdr3_aa: CASSFRGERPYNEQFF
cdr3_nt: TGTGCCAGCAGTTTTCGTGGGGAGCGGCCTTACAATGAGCAGTTCTTC
d_call: -
j_call: TRBJ2-1
v_call: TRBV28
cdr3_length: 16
clone_size: -

cdr3_aa: CASSFGTSGISSYNEQFF
cdr3_nt: TGTGCCAGCAGCTTTGGGACTAGCGGGATTTCCTCCTACAATGAGCAGTTCTTC
d_call: TRBD2
j_call: TRBJ2-1
v_call: TRBV11-3
cdr3_length: 18
clone_size: -

cdr3_aa: CAARVAGADTQYF
cdr3_nt: TGCGCCGCCCGGGTTGCGGGCGCAGATACGCAGTATTTT
d_call: -
j_call: TRBJ2-3
v_call: TRBV10-2
cdr3_length: 13
clone_size: -

cdr3_aa: CASSAQTGAEQYF
cdr3_nt: TGCGCCAGCAGTGCCCAGACAGGCGCCGAGCAGTACTTC
d_call: -
j_call: TRBJ2-7
v_call: TRBV10-1
cdr3_length: 13
clone_size: -

cdr3_aa: CASRLTGDQPQHF
cdr3_nt: TGCGCCAGCAGATTGACAGGGGATCAGCCCCAGCATTTT
d_call: TRBD1
j_call: TRBJ1-5
v_call: TRBV5-1
cdr3_length: 13
clone_size: -

cdr3_aa: CASSLVRGAGETQYF
cdr3_nt: TGTGCCAGCAGCTTAGTTCGGGGGGCCGGGGAGACCCAGTACTTC
d_call: -
j_call: TRBJ2-5
v_call: TRBV7-9
cdr3_length: 15
clone_size: -

cdr3_aa: CASSPRGSGLSYEQYF
cdr3_nt: TGTGCCAGCAGCCCCCGGGGTTCCGGTTTAAGCTACGAGCAGTACTTC
d_call: -
j_call: TRBJ2-7
v_call: TRBV7-8
cdr3_length: 16
clone_size: -

cdr3_aa: CASTPHSAENYGYTF
cdr3_nt: TGTGCCAGCACCCCACATTCCGCGGAGAACTATGGCTACACCTTC
d_call: -
j_call: TRBJ1-2
v_call: TRBV6-2/TRBV6-3
cdr3_length: 15
clone_size: -

cdr3_aa: CSASNPRNTQYF
cdr3_nt: TGCAGTGCTAGTAACCCGAGGAATACGCAGTATTTT
d_call: -
j_call: TRBJ2-3
v_call: TRBV20-1
cdr3_length: 12
clone_size: few

cdr3_aa: CAIGLNQPQHF
cdr3_nt: TGTGCCATCGGCTTAAATCAGCCCCAGCATTTT
d_call: -
j_call: TRBJ1-5
v_call: TRBV10-3
cdr3_length: 11
clone_size: once

cdr3_aa: CASSSRDRGGQPQHF
cdr3_nt: TGTGCCAGCAGTTCCCGGGACAGGGGAGGGCAGCCCCAGCATTTT
d_call: TRBD1
j_call: TRBJ1-5
v_call: TRBV6-5
cdr3_length: 15
clone_size: -

cdr3_aa: CASSSGTGGYNEQFF
cdr3_nt: TGTGCCAGCAGTTCCGGGACAGGGGGCTACAATGAGCAGTTCTTC
d_call: TRBD1
j_call: TRBJ2-1
v_call: TRBV7-6
cdr3_length: 15
clone_size: once

cdr3_aa: CASSRDAGGYNEQFF
cdr3_nt: TGTGCCAGCAGCCGCGATGCGGGAGGGTACAATGAGCAGTTCTTC
d_call: TRBD2
j_call: TRBJ2-1
v_call: TRBV3-1/TRBV3-2
cdr3_length: 15
clone_size: -

cdr3_aa: CASTLGPYNEQFF
cdr3_nt: TGTGCCAGTACCCTAGGTCCATACAATGAGCAGTTCTTC
d_call: -
j_call: TRBJ2-1
v_call: TRBV19
cdr3_length: 13
clone_size: -

cdr3_aa: CASSIRSYEQYF
cdr3_nt: TGTGCCAGCAGTATTAGAAGCTACGAGCAGTACTTC
d_call: -
j_call: TRBJ2-7
v_call: TRBV2
cdr3_length: 12
clone_size: -

cdr3_aa: CASGGQGARGYTF
cdr3_nt: TGTGCCAGTGGCGGACAGGGGGCGCGGGGCTACACCTTC
d_call: TRBD1
j_call: TRBJ1-2
v_call: TRBV19
cdr3_length: 13
clone_size: -

cdr3_aa: CASSADLLSYEQYF
cdr3_nt: TGTGCCAGCAGCGCAGACTTGCTTAGCTACGAGCAGTACTTC
d_call: -
j_call: TRBJ2-7
v_call: TRBV5-4
cdr3_length: 14
clone_size: -

cdr3_aa: CASSPPQGRAFF
cdr3_nt: TGTGCCAGCAGCCCCCCACAGGGGAGAGCTTTCTTT
d_call: TRBD1
j_call: TRBJ1-1
v_call: TRBV3-1/TRBV3-2
cdr3_length: 12
clone_size: -

cdr3_aa: CASIRDRATTEAFF
cdr3_nt: TGTGCCAGTATTCGGGACAGGGCGACCACTGAAGCTTTCTTT
d_call: TRBD1
j_call: TRBJ1-1
v_call: TRBV19
cdr3_length: 14
clone_size: -

cdr3_aa: CATLSGTGGTGELFF
cdr3_nt: TGTGCCACCTTATCCGGGACAGGAGGAACCGGGGAGCTGTTTTTT
d_call: TRBD1
j_call: TRBJ2-2
v_call: TRBV24-1
cdr3_length: 15
clone_size: -

cdr3_aa: CASTGTGLNEQFF
cdr3_nt: TGTGCCAGCACTGGGACAGGGTTGAATGAGCAGTTCTTC
d_call: TRBD1
j_call: TRBJ2-1
v_call: TRBV6-5
cdr3_length: 13
clone_size: -

cdr3_aa: CASSPGLAELAKNIQYF
cdr3_nt: TGTGCCAGCAGCCCTGGACTAGCGGAGTTAGCCAAAAACATTCAGTACTTC
d_call: TRBD2
j_call: TRBJ2-4
v_call: TRBV28
cdr3_length: 17
clone_size: -

cdr3_aa: CASSETGDPYEQYF
cdr3_nt: TGTGCCAGCAGCGAGACAGGGGATCCCTACGAGCAGTACTTC
d_call: TRBD1
j_call: TRBJ2-7
v_call: TRBV9
cdr3_length: 14
clone_size: -

cdr3_aa: CASSPPGPSGKAETQYF
cdr3_nt: TGTGCCAGCAGTCCACCGGGGCCTAGCGGGAAGGCAGAGACCCAGTACTTC
d_call: TRBD2
j_call: TRBJ2-5
v_call: TRBV7-3
cdr3_length: 17
clone_size: -

cdr3_aa: CASSAGTGFSPLHF
cdr3_nt: TGTGCCAGCAGCGCAGGGACAGGGTTCTCACCCCTCCACTTT
d_call: TRBD1
j_call: TRBJ1-6
v_call: TRBV9
cdr3_length: 14
clone_size: few

cdr3_aa: CASSGQGENEKLFF
cdr3_nt: TGTGCCAGCAGCGGACAGGGTGAGAATGAAAAACTGTTTTTT
d_call: TRBD1
j_call: TRBJ1-4
v_call: TRBV5-4
cdr3_length: 14
clone_size: -

cdr3_aa: CASRAGQGRNIQYF
cdr3_nt: TGTGCCAGCAGGGCGGGACAGGGAAGAAACATTCAGTACTTC
d_call: TRBD1
j_call: TRBJ2-4
v_call: TRBV2
cdr3_length: 14
clone_size: -

cdr3_aa: CASSLFASGSSYEQYF
cdr3_nt: TGTGCCAGCAGTTTATTTGCTAGCGGGAGCTCCTACGAGCAGTACTTC
d_call: TRBD2
j_call: TRBJ2-7
v_call: TRBV28
cdr3_length: 16
clone_size: -

cdr3_aa: CASSQAGGQTQYF
cdr3_nt: TGTGCCAGCAGCCAAGCGGGAGGACAGACCCAGTACTTC
d_call: TRBD2
j_call: TRBJ2-5
v_call: TRBV11-2
cdr3_length: 13
clone_size: -

cdr3_aa: CASSQETRLEVNEQFF
cdr3_nt: TGCGCCAGCAGCCAAGAGACGCGACTAGAGGTCAATGAGCAGTTCTTC
d_call: -
j_call: TRBJ2-1
v_call: TRBV4-3
cdr3_length: 16
clone_size: -

cdr3_aa: CASSTQDRSSGNTIYF
cdr3_nt: TGTGCCAGCTCAACGCAGGACAGGAGCTCTGGAAACACCATATATTTT
d_call: TRBD1
j_call: TRBJ1-3
v_call: TRBV18
cdr3_length: 16
clone_size: -

cdr3_aa: CAISQPGVPEQFF
cdr3_nt: TGTGCCATCAGCCAACCGGGAGTCCCTGAGCAGTTCTTC
d_call: -
j_call: TRBJ2-1
v_call: TRBV10-3
cdr3_length: 13
clone_size: -